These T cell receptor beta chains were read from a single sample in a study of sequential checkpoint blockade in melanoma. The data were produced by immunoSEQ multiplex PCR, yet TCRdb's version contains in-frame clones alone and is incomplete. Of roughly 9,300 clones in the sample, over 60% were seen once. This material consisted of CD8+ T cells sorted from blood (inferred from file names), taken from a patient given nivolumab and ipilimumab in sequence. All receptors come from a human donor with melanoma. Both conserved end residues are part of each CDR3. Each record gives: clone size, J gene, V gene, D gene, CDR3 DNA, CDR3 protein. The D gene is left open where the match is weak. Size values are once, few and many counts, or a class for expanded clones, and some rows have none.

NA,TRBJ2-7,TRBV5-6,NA,TGTGCCAGCAGCGTGACTCAGTACGAGCAGTACTTC,CASSVTQYEQYF
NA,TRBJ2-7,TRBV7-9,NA,TGTGCCAGCACTCGGGGGAATAGGGCCGAGCAGTACTTC,CASTRGNRAEQYF
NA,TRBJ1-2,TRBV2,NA,TGTGCCAGCAGTTTGATCCAAGATAACCCTAAATATGGCTACACCTTC,CASSLIQDNPKYGYTF
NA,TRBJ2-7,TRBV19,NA,TGTGCCACCACAGACGGTGGCCAGAGCACGTACTTC,CATTDGGQSTYF
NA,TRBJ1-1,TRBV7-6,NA,TGTGCCAGCAGCTTAGCGTCGTACACTGAAGCTTTCTTT,CASSLASYTEAFF
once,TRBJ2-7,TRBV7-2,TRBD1,TGTGCCAGCAGCCCGCAGACTTGGACAGGGTTAATCTACGAGCAGTACTTC,CASSPQTWTGLIYEQYF
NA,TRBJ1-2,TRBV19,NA,TGTGCCAGTGGGCACAGTGGTGGCTACACCTTC,CASGHSGGYTF
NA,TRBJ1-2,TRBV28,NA,TGTGCCAGCAGTTTACGGGCAGGGCAGTATGGCTACACCTTC,CASSLRAGQYGYTF
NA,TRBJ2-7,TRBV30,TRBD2,TGTGCCTGGAGTGTTCCCCGACTAGCGGGCCCTCTTTTC,CAWSVPRLAGPLF
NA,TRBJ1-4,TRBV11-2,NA,TGTGCCAGCAGCCAGGAGGTTAATGAAAAACTGTTTTTT,CASSQEVNEKLFF
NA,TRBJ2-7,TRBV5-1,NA,TGCGCCAGCAGCTTGGCGTTCCCCCTAGACGAGCAGTACTTC,CASSLAFPLDEQYF
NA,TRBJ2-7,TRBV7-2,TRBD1,TGTGCCAGCAGCTTTATCGGGACAGGGAACGAGCAGTACTTC,CASSFIGTGNEQYF
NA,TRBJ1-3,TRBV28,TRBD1,TGTGCCAGCAGTCCGGGGACAGGGGGTCGTAACACCATATATTTT,CASSPGTGGRNTIYF
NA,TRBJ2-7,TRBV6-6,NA,TGTGCCAGCAGTTACGGGCAGGGTCAGTACGAGCAGTACTTC,CASSYGQGQYEQYF
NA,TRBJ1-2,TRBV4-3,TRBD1,TGCGCCAGCAGCCTACGACAGGGAACTAAGGAGTGGGGCTACACCTTC,CASSLRQGTKEWGYTF
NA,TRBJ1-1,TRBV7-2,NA,TGTGCCAGCAGCGCGGGACCAGAGGACACTGAAGCTTTCTTT,CASSAGPEDTEAFF
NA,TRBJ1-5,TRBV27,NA,TGTGCCAGCAGTTTATACGGGACACCTAATAGCAATCAGCCCCAGCATTTT,CASSLYGTPNSNQPQHF
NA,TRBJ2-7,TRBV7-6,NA,TGTGCCAGCAGCTTAAGTGAGCCGTCGAGCTCCTACGAGCAGTACTTC,CASSLSEPSSSYEQYF
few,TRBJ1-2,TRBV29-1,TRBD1,TGCAGCGTCCGGACAGGGGACAACTATGGCTACACCTTC,CSVRTGDNYGYTF
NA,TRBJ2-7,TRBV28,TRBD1,TGTGCCAGCAGCCCACTCAGAGGGACAGGTTCTCACGAGCAGTACTTC,CASSPLRGTGSHEQYF
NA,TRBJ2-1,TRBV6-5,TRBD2,TGTGCCAGCAGTTCCGTGAGCGGGGCGGCCTACAATGAGCAGTTCTTC,CASSSVSGAAYNEQFF
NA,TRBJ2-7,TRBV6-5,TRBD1,TGTGCCAGCAGTCCCGGACAGGGGAAGTACGAGCAGTACTTC,CASSPGQGKYEQYF
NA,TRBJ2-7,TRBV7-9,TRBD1,TGTGCCAGCAGCTCGACCGGGACAGACTCCTACGAGCAGTACTTC,CASSSTGTDSYEQYF
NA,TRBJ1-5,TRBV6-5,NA,TGTGCCAGCAGTTACTCGGTAGGGGCCGATCAGCCCCAGCATTTT,CASSYSVGADQPQHF
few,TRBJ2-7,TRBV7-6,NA,TGTGCCAGCAGCAACGGAGGGCCCTACGAGCAGTACTTC,CASSNGGPYEQYF
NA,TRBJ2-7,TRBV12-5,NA,TGTGCTAGTGGTTTGGTCCACGAGCAGTACTTC,CASGLVHEQYF
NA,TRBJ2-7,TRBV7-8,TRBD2,TGTGCCAGCAGCCAAACCTCTAGCGGGTTCTCCTACGAGCAGTACTTC,CASSQTSSGFSYEQYF
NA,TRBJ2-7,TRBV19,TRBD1,TGTGCCAGTAGTAAAGGGACAGGGGCCGCCTACGAGCAGTACTTC,CASSKGTGAAYEQYF
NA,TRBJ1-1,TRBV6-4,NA,TGTGCCAGCAGTCGGTCGGTTTTCGGACAGAACACTGAAGCTTTCTTT,CASSRSVFGQNTEAFF
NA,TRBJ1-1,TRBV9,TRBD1,TGTGCCAGCAGCGGCAGACAGGGGGTGGCCACTGAAGCTTTCTTT,CASSGRQGVATEAFF
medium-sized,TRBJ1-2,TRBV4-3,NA,TGCGCCAGCAGCCAAGCCTTTGACAGTTCGGTACATGGCTACACCTTC,CASSQAFDSSVHGYTF
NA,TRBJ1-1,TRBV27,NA,TGTGCCAGCAGTTTAGGAGGGTGGGGGGTGAACACTGAAGCTTTCTTT,CASSLGGWGVNTEAFF
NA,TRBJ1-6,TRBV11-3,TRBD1,TGTGCCAGCGTCCGAGGGGGCGGGGTAAGCTCCTATAATTCACCCCTCCACTTT,CASVRGGGVSSYNSPLHF
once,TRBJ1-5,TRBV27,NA,TGTGCCAGCAGACTAACCCCACAGGCGGGACAGCCCCAGCATTTT,CASRLTPQAGQPQHF
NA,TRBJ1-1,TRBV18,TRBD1,TGTGCCAGCTCACCACTCCGGGACAGAGGCATGAACACTGAAGCTTTCTTT,CASSPLRDRGMNTEAFF
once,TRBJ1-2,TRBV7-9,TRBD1,TGTGCCAGCAGTTATCCGACAGGGACCTATGGCTACACCTTC,CASSYPTGTYGYTF
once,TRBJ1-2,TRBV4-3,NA,TGCGCCAGCAGCCAAGATGGAGGGGCGGGCGGCTACACCTTC,CASSQDGGAGGYTF
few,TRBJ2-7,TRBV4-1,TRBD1,TGCGCCAGCAGCCAAGCAAGTGACAGGGTAACCTACGAGCAGTACTTC,CASSQASDRVTYEQYF
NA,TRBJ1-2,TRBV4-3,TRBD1,TGCGCCAGCAGCCAACAACCGGGACAGGGAATCTATGGCTACACCTTC,CASSQQPGQGIYGYTF
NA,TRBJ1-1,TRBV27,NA,TGTGCCAGCAGTTTACGAGGTATGATAACTGAAGCTTTCTTT,CASSLRGMITEAFF
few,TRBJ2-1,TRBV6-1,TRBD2,TGTGCCAGCAGTGAGTTAGCGGGGGACCGTACAGGGAACAATGAGCAGTTCTTC,CASSELAGDRTGNNEQFF
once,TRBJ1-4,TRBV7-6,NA,TGTGCCAGCAGCTTATCCAACAGGGCAACTAATGAAAAACTGTTTTTT,CASSLSNRATNEKLFF
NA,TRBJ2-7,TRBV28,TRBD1,TGTGCCAGCAGTTTAGTAAGCTGGACAGGGGACGAGCAGTACTTC,CASSLVSWTGDEQYF
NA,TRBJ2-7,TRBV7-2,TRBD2,TGTGCCAGCAGCCGTACTAGCGGGGGGGTTTACGAGCAGTACTTC,CASSRTSGGVYEQYF
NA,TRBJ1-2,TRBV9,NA,TGTGCCAGCAGCGTAGGGGGGCTTGGTGGCTACACCTTC,CASSVGGLGGYTF
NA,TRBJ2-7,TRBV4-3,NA,TGCGCCAGCAGCCAAGATGAGGAGTCTGGCGAGCAGTACTTC,CASSQDEESGEQYF